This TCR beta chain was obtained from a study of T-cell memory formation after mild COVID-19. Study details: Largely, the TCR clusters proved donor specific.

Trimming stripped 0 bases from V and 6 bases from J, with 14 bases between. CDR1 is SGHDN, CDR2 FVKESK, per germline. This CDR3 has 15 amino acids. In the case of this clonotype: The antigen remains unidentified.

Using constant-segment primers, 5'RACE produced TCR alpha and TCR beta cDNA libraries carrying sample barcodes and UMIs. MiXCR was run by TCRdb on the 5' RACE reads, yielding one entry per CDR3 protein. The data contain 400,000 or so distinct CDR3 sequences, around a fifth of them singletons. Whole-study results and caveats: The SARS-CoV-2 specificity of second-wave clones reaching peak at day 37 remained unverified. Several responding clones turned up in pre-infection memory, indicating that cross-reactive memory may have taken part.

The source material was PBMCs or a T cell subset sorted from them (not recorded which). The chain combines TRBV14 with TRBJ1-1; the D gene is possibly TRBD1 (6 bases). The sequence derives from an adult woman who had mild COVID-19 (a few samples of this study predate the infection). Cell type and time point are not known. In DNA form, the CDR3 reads TGTGCCAGCAGCCAAGATCGTGGTCCAGGGGCTGAAGCTTTCTTT. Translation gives CASSQDRGPGAEAFF.